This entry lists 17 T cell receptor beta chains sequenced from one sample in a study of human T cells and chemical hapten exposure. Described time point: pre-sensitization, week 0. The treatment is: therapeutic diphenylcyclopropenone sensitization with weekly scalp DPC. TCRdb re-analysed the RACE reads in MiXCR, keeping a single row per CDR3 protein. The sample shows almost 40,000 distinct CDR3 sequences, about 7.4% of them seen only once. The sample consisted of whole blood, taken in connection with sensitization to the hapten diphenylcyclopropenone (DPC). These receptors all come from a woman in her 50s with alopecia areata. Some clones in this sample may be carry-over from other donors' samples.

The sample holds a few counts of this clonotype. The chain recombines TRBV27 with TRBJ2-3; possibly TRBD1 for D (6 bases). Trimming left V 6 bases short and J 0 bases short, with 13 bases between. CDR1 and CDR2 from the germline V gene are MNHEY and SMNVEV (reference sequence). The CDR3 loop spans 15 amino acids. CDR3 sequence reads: CASRPGDSSTDTQYF. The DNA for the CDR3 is TGTGCCAGCAGGCCAGGGGATTCTAGCACAGATACGCAGTATTTT.

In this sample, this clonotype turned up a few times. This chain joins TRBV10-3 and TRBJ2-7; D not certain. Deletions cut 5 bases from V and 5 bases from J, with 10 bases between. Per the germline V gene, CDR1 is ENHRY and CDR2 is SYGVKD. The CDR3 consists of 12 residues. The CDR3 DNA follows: TGTGCCATCAGTCCCCTCAGCCACGAGCAGTACTTC. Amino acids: CAISPLSHEQYF.

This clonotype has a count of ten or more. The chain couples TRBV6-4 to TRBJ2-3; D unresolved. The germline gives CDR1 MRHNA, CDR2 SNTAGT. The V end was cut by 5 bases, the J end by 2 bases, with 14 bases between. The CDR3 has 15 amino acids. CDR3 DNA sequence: TGTGCCAGCAGTTCACTGCCGGGCCCCACAGATACGCAGTATTTT. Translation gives CASSSLPGPTDTQYF.

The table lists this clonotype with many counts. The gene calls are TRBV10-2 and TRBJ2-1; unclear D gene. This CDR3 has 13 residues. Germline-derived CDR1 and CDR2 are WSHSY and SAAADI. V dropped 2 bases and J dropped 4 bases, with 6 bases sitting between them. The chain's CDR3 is CASSERAYNEQFF. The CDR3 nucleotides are TGCGCCAGCAGTGAGCGGGCTTACAATGAGCAGTTCTTC.

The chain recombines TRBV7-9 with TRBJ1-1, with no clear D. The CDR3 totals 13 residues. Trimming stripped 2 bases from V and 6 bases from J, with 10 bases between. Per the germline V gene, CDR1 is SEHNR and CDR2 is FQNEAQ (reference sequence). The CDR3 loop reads CASSLKGRAEAFF. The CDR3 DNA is TGTGCCAGCAGCTTAAAAGGGAGGGCTGAAGCTTTCTTT.

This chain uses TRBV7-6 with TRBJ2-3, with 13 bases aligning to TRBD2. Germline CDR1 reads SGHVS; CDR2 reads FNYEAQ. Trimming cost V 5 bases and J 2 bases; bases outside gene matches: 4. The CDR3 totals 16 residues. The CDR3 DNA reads TGTGCCAGCAGCCGGACTAGCGGGAGAAACACAGATACGCAGTATTTT. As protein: CASSRTSGRNTDTQYF. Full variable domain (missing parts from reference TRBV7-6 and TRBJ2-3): GAGVSQSPRYKVTKRGQDVALRCDPISGHVSLYWYRQALGQGPEFLTYFNYEAQQDKSGLPNDRFSAERPEGSISTLTIQRTEQRDSAMYRCASSRTSGRNTDTQYFGPGTRLTVL.

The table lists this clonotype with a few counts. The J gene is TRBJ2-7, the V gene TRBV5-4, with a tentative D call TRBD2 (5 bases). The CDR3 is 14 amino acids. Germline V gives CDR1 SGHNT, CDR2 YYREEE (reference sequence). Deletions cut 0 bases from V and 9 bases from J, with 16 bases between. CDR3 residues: CASSLDGLLWGQYF. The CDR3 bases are TGTGCCAGCAGCTTGGACGGACTCCTGTGGGGGCAGTACTTC.

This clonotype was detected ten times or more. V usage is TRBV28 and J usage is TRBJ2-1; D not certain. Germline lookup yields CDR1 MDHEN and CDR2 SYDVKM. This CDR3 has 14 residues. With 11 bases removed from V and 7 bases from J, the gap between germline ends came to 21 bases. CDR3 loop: CASSLFRQANEQFF. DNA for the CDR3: TGTGCCTCCAGTTTATTTCGGCAGGCGAATGAGCAGTTCTTC.

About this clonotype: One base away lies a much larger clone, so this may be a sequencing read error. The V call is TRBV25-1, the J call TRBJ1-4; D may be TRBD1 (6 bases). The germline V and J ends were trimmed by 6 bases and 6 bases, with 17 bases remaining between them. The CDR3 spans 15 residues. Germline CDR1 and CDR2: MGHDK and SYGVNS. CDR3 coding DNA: TGTGCCAGCAGGGGGGGACACGGCCGGGATGAAAAACTGTTTTTT. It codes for CASRGGHGRDEKLFF.

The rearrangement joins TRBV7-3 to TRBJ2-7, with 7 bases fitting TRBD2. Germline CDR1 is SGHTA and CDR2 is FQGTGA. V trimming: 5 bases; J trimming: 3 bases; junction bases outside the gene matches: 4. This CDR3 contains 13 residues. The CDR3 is CASSQTSSYEQYF. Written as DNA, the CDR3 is TGTGCCAGCAGCCAGACTAGCAGCTACGAGCAGTACTTC.

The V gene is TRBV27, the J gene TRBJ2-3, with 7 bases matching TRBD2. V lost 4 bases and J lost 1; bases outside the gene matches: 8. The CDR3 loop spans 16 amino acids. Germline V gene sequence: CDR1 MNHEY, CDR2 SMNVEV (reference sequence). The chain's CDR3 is CASSSERLAGTDTQYF. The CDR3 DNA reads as TGTGCCAGCAGTTCGGAGCGGCTAGCGGGCACAGATACGCAGTATTTT.

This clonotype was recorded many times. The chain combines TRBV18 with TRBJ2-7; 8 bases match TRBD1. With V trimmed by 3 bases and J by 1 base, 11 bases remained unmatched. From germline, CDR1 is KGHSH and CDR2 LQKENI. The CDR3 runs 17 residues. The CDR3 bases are TGTGCCAGCTCACCCTCACACTCACGGACAGGGTCCTACGAGCAGTACTTC. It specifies CASSPSHSRTGSYEQYF.

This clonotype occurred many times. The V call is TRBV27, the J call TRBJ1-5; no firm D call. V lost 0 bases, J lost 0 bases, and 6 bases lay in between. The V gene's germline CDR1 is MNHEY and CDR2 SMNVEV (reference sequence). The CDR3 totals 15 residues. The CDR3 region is CASSLSGYSNQPQHF. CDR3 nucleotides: TGTGCCAGCAGTTTATCAGGGTATAGCAATCAGCCCCAGCATTTT.

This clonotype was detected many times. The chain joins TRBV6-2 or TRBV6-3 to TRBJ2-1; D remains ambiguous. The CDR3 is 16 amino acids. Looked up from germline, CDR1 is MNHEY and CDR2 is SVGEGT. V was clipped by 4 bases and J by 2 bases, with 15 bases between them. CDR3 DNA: TGTGCCAGCAGTTCCCTCACCACGAACCCCTACAATGAGCAGTTCTTC. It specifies CASSSLTTNPYNEQFF.

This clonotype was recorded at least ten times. The CDR3 bases are TGTGCCAGCAGTGAAGCGCGGGGGAGCAGGGATGAGCAGTTCTTC. Amino acid sequence: CASSEARGSRDEQFF. J is TRBJ2-1 and V is TRBV2; 7 bases align to TRBD2. The CDR3 consists of 15 residues. V lost 0 bases, J lost 8 bases, and 7 bases stayed unmatched. Germline V gene sequence: CDR1 SNHLY, CDR2 FYNNEI.

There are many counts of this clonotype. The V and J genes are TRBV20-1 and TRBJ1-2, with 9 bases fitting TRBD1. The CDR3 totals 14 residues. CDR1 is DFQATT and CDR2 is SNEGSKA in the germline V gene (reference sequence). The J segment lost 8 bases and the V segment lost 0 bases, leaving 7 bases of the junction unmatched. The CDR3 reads CSARDEGTGKGYTF. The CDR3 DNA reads TGCAGTGCTAGAGATGAGGGGACAGGGAAGGGCTACACCTTC.

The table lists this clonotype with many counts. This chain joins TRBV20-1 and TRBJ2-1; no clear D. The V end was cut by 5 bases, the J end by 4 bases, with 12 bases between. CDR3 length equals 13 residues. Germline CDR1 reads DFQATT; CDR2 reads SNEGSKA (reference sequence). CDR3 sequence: CSALRTPYNEQFF. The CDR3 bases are TGCAGTGCTCTCCGGACCCCGTACAATGAGCAGTTCTTC.